The text below deals with one T cell receptor (beta chain). Its specificity is unknown. The sample originates from a study of graft-versus-host responses after intestinal transplantation. Turning to the study itself: Multivisceral, liver-intestinal, or isolated intestinal grafts were transplanted into recipients. Study-wide findings and caveats: Individuals who had graft-donor T cell macrochimerism had allografts that showed high graft-versus-host to host-versus-graft clonal ratios.

V lost 5 bases to trimming and J lost 4 bases, with 16 bases between them. This CDR3 has 15 residues. The germline gives CDR1 MDHEN, CDR2 SYDVKM. Sequencing used immunoSEQ multiplex PCR; TCRdb keeps in-frame clones, though not all of them. Of more than 85,000 clones in the sample, 85% to 95% are singletons; the top ten hold about 0.07%. V is TRBV28 and J is TRBJ2-3, with D perhaps matching TRBD1 (6 bases). The input for sequencing was unstimulated CD8+ T cells sorted from spleen or lymph node cells, taken before transplant. This receptor was identified in a human donor who was the organ donor for an intestinal transplant. CDR3 protein: CASSPGTRWADTQYF. CDR3 nucleotides: TGTGCCAGCAGTCCCGGGACAAGGTGGGCAGATACGCAGTATTTT.